Given below is one T cell receptor beta chain in context. Its matching antigen is unknown. The CDR3 is 14 amino acids. V shed 0 bases and J shed 5 bases, with 11 bases lying between them. CDR1 is SGHNT, CDR2 YYREEE, per germline (reference sequence). The data stem from a study of cytomegalovirus exposure and HLA in healthy donors. Whole-study findings and limits: Overall, some 160 TCR beta chains were annotated as cytomegalovirus-associated.

Primers: 60 Vbeta forward and 13 Jbeta reverse. TCRdb's copy holds only in-frame clones and misses some; the assay was immunoSEQ multiplex PCR. The sample includes about 140,000 clones, 75% to 85% of them seen just once. The TCR comes from a male donor in good health and CMV-seronegative. The J gene is TRBJ2-5, the V gene TRBV5-4; D not certain. Material for sequencing was PBMCs. The CDR3 protein is CASSLASGGETQYF. The CDR3 nucleotides are TGTGCCAGCAGCTTGGCCTCGGGTGGGGAGACCCAGTACTTC.